Listed here are 12 T cell receptor beta chains from one sample, sequenced in a study of blood T cells in healthy people across ages (dated by TCRdb to between 2015 and 2016). The library relied on 5' RACE. TCRdb names Illumina HiSeq 2500 as the instrument used. The second PCR ran for roughly 7 to 11 cycles and used a J-beta primer mix along with a sample-barcoded 5' primer. In-frame beta chains were kept once TCRdb had trimmed the public reads at Q25 with fastp and called clones with MiXCR. Rows matching on CDR3 protein sequence are summarized as one entry with the most common DNA and genes. The sample table holds some 800,000 distinct CDR3 sequences, of which just under 25% were seen once. The top ten constitute more than 3% of the sample. This sample also appeared in a second study, on T cells of mothers and their children.

The sequenced sample was blood. These receptors all stem from a boy under 18 in good health.

The chain employs TRBV29-1 and TRBJ2-5; the D gene is possibly TRBD2 (5 bases). Trimming pared 7 bases from V and 5 bases from J, leaving 17 bases between. This CDR3 has 13 amino acids. Germline-derived CDR1 and CDR2 are SQVTM and ANQGSEA. The CDR3 coding sequence is TGCAGCGGCGTGATAGAGGGTTGGGAGACCCAGTACTTC. Translated: CSGVIEGWETQYF. The full variable domain, its missing parts supplied by reference TRBV29-1 and TRBJ2-5, is SAVISQKPSRDICQRGTSLTIQCQVDSQVTMMFWYRQQPGQSLTLIATANQGSEATYESGFVIDKFPISRPNLTFSTLTVSNMSPEDSSIYLCSGVIEGWETQYFGPGTRLLVL.

This clonotype was seen a few times. The rearrangement joins TRBV21-1 to TRBJ1-5; TRBD1 is the table's D call, not checked against the DNA. TRBV21-1 corresponds to a pseudogene. The CDR3 is 13 residues long. The CDR3 DNA sequence: TGTGCCAGCAGGGGGCCTAGCAATCAGCCCCAGCATTTT. Protein sequence: CASRGPSNQPQHF.

V is TRBV11-2 and J is TRBJ2-3; possible D gene TRBD1, 5 bases. V lost 0 bases and J 3 bases, leaving 16 bases between the germline ends. The germline CDR1 and CDR2 sequences are SGHAT and FQNNGV. The CDR3 extends over 17 amino acids. Here the CDR3 reads CASSLEGPLIITDTQYF. CDR3 DNA: TGTGCCAGCAGCTTAGAGGGGCCCCTAATAATTACAGATACGCAGTATTTT.

The chain is built from TRBV6-5 and TRBJ2-4; D might be TRBD1 or TRBD2, each matching 5 bases. Trimming cost V 2 bases and J 8 bases, with 10 bases left between them. Looked up from germline, CDR1 is MNHEY and CDR2 is SVGAGI. The CDR3 spans 13 residues. CDR3 in amino acids: CASSYGGRDIQYF. The DNA of the CDR3 is TGTGCCAGCAGTTACGGGGGTCGGGACATTCAGTACTTC.

This clonotype was observed a few times. This sequence joins TRBV25-1 and TRBJ2-5; D is possibly TRBD2 (7 bases). This CDR3 is 15 amino acids long. The germline V gene encodes CDR1 MGHDK and CDR2 SYGVNS. The V and J ends lost 0 bases and 5 bases respectively, with 13 bases between them. The CDR3 DNA reads as TGTGCCAGCAGTGAATATGTCGGGGGGCCGGAGACCCAGTACTTC. The encoded protein is CASSEYVGGPETQYF.

This clonotype was picked up a small number of times. The chain uses TRBV6-2 or TRBV6-3 and TRBJ1-5, with TRBD1 matching 7 bases. The CDR3 is made up of 17 amino acids. CDR1 is MNHEY and CDR2 is SVGEGT in the germline V gene. V lost 5 bases and J lost 3; bases outside the gene matches: 13. This chain's CDR3 is CASSLQGLSTFNQPQHF. In DNA, the CDR3 is TGTGCCAGCAGTCTACAGGGGCTCAGTACCTTCAATCAGCCCCAGCATTTT.

This clonotype was seen many times. The rearrangement uses TRBV12-3 or TRBV12-4 and TRBJ1-2; no reliable D call. Trimming cost V 1 base and J 0 bases, with 9 bases left between them. This CDR3 region has 15 residues. The CDR3 is CASSLGSPTNYGYTF. The CDR3 coding sequence is TGTGCCAGCAGTTTAGGCAGCCCAACTAACTATGGCTACACCTTC.

In this sample, this clonotype turned up once. This chain uses TRBV30 with TRBJ1-1; no clear D. The CDR3 totals 13 residues. Germline V gene data show CDR1 as GTSNPN and CDR2 as SVGIG (reference sequence). CDR3 DNA sequence: TGTGCTCTCTCAAATGGGCGGAACACTGAAGCTTTCTTT. Amino acids: CALSNGRNTEAFF.

This chain joins TRBV28 and TRBJ1-1; no clear D gene. V was pared by 3 bases and J by 4 bases, with 12 bases between. The CDR3 runs 14 residues. Germline V gene sequence: CDR1 MDHEN, CDR2 SYDVKM. As DNA, the CDR3 is TGTGCCAGCAGTTTGGAGATTATAAGCACTGAAGCTTTCTTT. It codes for CASSLEIISTEAFF.

This clonotype occurred a few times. V is TRBV9 and J is TRBJ2-2; weak D call: TRBD2 (7 bases). Germline V gene data show CDR1 as SGDLS and CDR2 as YYNGEE. This CDR3 has 16 residues. The germline V and J ends were trimmed by 0 bases and 3 bases, with 12 bases remaining between them. CDR3: CASSVAPGGHTGELFF. CDR3 bases: TGTGCCAGCAGCGTAGCCCCCGGGGGGCACACCGGGGAGCTGTTTTTT. Variable domain in full (rest from reference TRBV9 and TRBJ2-2): DSGVTQTPKHLITATGQRVTLRCSPRSGDLSVYWYQQSLDQGLQFLIQYYNGEERAKGNILERFSAQQFPDLHSELNLSSLELGDSALYFCASSVAPGGHTGELFFGEGSRLTVL.

This clonotype was seen a handful of times. V is TRBV29-1 and J is TRBJ2-5; D not resolved. Germline CDR1 SQVTM, CDR2 ANQGSEA. With 1 base removed from V and 1 base from J, the gap between germline ends came to 10 bases. The length of the CDR3 is 14 residues. The CDR3 bases are TGCAGCGTTGAAGGGCGGATACGCCAAGAGACCCAGTACTTC. Protein sequence: CSVEGRIRQETQYF.

This clonotype was observed a handful of times. An end of the junction differs from the germline gene, which may be a read error. The chain carries TRBV28 and TRBJ1-1; D perhaps matches TRBD1 (6 bases). Germline V gives CDR1 MDHEN, CDR2 SYDVKM. The CDR3 consists of 17 residues. The DNA of the CDR3 is TGTGCCAGCAGTTTATTGAGCAGGGGTACATTGAATACTGAAGCTTTCTTT. Translated, it gives CASSLLSRGTLNTEAFF.